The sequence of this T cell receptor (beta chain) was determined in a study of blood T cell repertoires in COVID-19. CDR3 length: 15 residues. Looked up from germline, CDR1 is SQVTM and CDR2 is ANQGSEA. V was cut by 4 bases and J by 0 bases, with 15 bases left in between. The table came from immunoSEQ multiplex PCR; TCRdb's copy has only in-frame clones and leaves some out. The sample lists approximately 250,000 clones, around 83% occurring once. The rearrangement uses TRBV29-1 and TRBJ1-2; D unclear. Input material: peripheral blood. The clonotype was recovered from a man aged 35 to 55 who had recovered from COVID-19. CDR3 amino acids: CSVGDRDLPNYGYTF. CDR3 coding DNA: TGCAGCGTTGGAGACCGGGATTTACCTAACTATGGCTACACCTTC.